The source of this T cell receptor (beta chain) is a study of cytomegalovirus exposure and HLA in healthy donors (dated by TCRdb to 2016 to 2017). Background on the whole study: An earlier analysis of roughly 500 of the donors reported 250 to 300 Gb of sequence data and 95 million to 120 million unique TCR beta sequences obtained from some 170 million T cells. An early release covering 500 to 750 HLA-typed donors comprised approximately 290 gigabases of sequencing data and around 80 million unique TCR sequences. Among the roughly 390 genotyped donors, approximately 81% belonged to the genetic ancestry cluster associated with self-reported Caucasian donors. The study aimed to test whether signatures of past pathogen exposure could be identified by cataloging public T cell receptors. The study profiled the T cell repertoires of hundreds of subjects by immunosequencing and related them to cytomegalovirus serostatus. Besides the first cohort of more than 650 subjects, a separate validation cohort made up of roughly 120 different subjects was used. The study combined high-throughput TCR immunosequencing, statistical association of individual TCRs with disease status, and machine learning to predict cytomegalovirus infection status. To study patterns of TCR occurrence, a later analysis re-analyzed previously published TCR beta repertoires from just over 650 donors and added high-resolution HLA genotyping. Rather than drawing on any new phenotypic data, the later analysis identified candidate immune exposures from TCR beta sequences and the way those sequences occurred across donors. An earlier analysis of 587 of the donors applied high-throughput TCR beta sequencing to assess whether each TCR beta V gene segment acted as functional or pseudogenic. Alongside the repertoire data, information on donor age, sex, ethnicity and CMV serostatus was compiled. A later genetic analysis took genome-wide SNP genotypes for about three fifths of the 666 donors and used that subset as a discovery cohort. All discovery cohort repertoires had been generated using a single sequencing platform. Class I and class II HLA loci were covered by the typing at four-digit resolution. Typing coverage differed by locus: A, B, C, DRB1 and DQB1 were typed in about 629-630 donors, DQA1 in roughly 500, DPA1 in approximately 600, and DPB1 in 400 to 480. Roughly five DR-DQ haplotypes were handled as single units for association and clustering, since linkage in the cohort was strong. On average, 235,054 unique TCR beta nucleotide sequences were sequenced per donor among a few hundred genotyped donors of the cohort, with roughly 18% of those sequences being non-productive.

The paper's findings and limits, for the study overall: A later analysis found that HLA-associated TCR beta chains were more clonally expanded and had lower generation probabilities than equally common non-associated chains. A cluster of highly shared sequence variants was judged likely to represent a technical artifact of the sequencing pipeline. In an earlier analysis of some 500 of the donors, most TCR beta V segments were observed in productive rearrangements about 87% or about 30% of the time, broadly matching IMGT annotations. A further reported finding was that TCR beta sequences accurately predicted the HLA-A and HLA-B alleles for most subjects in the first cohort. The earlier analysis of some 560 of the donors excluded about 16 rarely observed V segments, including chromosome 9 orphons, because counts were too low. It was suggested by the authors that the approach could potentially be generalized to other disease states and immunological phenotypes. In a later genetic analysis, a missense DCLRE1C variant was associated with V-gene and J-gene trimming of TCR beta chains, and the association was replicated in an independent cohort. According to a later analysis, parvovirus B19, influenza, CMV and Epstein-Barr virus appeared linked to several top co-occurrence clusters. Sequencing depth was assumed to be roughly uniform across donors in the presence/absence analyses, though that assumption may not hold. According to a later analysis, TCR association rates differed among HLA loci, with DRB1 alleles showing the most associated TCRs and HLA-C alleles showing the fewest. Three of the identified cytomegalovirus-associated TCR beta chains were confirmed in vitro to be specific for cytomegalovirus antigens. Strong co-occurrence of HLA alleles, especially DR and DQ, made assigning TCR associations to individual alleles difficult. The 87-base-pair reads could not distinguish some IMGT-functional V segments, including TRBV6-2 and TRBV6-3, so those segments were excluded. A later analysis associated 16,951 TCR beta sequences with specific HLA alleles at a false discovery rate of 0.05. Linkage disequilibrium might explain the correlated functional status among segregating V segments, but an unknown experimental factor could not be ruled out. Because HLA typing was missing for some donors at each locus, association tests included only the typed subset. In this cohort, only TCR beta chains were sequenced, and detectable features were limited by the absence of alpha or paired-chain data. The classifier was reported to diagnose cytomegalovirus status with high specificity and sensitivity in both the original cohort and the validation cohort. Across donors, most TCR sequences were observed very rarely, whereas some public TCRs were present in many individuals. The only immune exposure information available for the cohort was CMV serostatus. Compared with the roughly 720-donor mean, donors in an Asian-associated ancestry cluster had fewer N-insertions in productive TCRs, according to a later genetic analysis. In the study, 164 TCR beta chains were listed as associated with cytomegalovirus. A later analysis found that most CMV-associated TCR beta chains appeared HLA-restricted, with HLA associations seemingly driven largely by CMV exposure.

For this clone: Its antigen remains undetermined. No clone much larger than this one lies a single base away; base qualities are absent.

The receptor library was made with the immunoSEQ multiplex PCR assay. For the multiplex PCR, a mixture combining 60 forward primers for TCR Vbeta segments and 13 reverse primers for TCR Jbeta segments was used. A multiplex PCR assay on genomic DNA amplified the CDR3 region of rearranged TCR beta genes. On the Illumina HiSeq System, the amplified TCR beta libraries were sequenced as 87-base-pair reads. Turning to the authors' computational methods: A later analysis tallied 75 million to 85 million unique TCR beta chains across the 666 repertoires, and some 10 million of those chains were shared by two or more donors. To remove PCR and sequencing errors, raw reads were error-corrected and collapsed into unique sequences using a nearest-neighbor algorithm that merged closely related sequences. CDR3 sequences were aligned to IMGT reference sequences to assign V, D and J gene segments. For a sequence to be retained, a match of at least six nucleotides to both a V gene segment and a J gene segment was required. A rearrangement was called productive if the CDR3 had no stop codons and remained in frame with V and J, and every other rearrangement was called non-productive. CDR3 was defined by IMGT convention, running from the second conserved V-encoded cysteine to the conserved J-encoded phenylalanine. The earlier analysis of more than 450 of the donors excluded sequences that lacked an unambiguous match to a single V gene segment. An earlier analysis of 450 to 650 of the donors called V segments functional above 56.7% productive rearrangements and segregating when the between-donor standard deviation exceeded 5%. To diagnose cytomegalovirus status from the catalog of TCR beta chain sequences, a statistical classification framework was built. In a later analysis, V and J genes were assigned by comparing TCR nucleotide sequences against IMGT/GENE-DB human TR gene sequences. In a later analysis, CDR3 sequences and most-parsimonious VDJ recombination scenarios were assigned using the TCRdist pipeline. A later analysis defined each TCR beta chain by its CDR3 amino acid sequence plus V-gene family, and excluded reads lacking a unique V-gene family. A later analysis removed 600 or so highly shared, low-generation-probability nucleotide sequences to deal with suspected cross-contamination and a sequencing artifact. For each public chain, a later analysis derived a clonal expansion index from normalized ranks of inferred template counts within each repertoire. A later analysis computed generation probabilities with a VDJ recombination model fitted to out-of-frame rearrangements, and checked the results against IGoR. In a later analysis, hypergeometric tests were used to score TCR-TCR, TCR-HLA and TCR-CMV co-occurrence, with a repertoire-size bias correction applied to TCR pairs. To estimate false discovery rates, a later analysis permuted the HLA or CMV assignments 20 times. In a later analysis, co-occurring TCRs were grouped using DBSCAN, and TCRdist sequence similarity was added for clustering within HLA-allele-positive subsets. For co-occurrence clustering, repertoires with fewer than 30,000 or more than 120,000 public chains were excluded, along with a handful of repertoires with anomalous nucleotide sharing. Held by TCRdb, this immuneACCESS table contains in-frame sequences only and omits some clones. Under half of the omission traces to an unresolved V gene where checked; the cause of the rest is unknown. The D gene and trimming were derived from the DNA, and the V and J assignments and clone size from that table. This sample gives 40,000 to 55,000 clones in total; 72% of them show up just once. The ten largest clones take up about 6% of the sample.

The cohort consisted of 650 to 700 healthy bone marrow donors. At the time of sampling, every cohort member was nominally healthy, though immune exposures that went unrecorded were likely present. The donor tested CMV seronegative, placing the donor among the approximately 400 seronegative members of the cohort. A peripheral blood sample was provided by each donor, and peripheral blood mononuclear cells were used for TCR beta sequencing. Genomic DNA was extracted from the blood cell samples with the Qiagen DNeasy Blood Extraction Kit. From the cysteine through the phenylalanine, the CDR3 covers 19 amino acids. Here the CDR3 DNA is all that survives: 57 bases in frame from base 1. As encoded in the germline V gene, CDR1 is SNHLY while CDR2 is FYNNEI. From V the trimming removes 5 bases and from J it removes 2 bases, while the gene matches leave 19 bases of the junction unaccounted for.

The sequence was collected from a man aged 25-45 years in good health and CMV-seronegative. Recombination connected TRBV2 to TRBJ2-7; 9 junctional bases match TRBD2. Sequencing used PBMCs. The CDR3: CASSSPEEASGTKPYEQYF. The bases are TGTGCCAGCAGTTCCCCGGAGGAGGCTAGCGGGACGAAACCCTACGAGCAGTACTTC.